Presented here are 19 T cell receptor beta chains from one specimen sequenced in a study of cytomegalovirus exposure and HLA in healthy donors. In the PCR, 60 Vbeta and 13 Jbeta primers were used. Some clones are missing from TCRdb's copy, which holds only in-frame ones; the method was immunoSEQ multiplex PCR. The repertoire has about 140,000 clones, roughly four fifths of them found once; the top ten carry 1.4%. What was sequenced was PBMCs. These receptors came from a man aged 25-45 years in good health and CMV-seropositive.

V usage is TRBV7-9 and J usage is TRBJ2-7; 8 positions agree with TRBD2. Trimming cost V 5 bases and J 6 bases; bases outside gene matches: 9. CDR1 and CDR2 (germline): SEHNR, FQNEAQ (reference sequence). This CDR3 is 14 amino acids long. CDR3 nucleotide sequence: TGTGCCAGCAGCACAGGGACTAGTTTGAGCGAGCAGTACTTC. Protein sequence: CASSTGTSLSEQYF. Together with reference TRBV7-9 and TRBJ2-7, the CDR3 gives the full variable domain: DTGVSQNPRHKITKRGQNVTFRCDPISEHNRLYWYRQTLGQGPEFLTYFQNEAQLEKSRLLSDRFSAERPKGSFSTLEIQRTEQGDSAMYLCASSTGTSLSEQYFGPGTRLTVT.

The rearrangement uses TRBV4-2 and TRBJ2-1, with TRBD2 as a possible D gene (6 bases). Germline V lookup: CDR1 LGHNA, CDR2 YNFKEQ. There are 15 residues in the CDR3. The V and J ends lost 5 bases and 8 bases respectively, with 19 bases between them. The CDR3 sequence: CASSWGGQWGDEQFF. The CDR3, as DNA: TGTGCCAGCAGCTGGGGAGGTCAGTGGGGGGATGAGCAGTTCTTC.

This clone was seen a few times. The chain combines TRBV6-6 with TRBJ1-1, with 8 positions matching TRBD1. Germline V CDR1 and CDR2: MNHNY, SVGAGI (reference sequence). The CDR3 extends over 15 amino acids. J lost 1 base, V lost 2 bases, and 3 bases had no gene match. This CDR3 is CASSYPGQGNTEAFF. The CDR3 region has the DNA TGTGCCAGCAGTTACCCCGGACAGGGGAACACTGAAGCTTTCTTT.

DNA for the CDR3: TGTGCCAGCAGCTTGCGGCTAGCGGGGTACCAAGAGACCCAGTACTTC. This sequence encodes CASSLRLAGYQETQYF. The chain couples TRBV5-4 to TRBJ2-5, with TRBD2 matching over 9 bases. Trimming cost V 1 base and J 0 bases; bases outside gene matches: 4. Germline CDR1 reads SGHNT; CDR2 reads YYREEE (reference sequence). This CDR3 has 16 residues.

This chain joins TRBV28 and TRBJ1-4, with D hard to call. Germline values: CDR1 MDHEN, CDR2 SYDVKM. The CDR3 is made up of 15 amino acids. V was clipped by 3 bases and J by 3 bases, with 11 bases between them. Written as DNA, the CDR3 is TGTGCCAGCAGTTTCCCCCAGGCCGCTAATGAAAAACTGTTTTTT. Translated, it gives CASSFPQAANEKLFF.

The chain uses TRBV5-1 and TRBJ2-6; 8 bases map to TRBD1. The CDR3 has 19 amino acids. CDR1 and CDR2 (germline): SGHRS, YFSETQ. The V segment lost 2 bases and the J segment 0 bases; nucleotides outside the gene matches: 10. CDR3 bases: TGCGCCAGCAGCTTTGTGACAGGGGAACCCAGCTCTGGGGCCAACGTCCTGACTTTC. Its protein product is CASSFVTGEPSSGANVLTF. The full variable domain, completed using reference TRBV5-1 and TRBJ2-6, is KAGVTQTPRYLIKTRGQQVTLSCSPISGHRSVSWYQQTPGQGLQFLFEYFSETQRNKGNFPGRFSGRQFSNSRSEMNVSTLELGDSALYLCASSFVTGEPSSGANVLTFGAGSRLTVL.

The chain has TRBV28 and TRBJ2-7; TRBD2 aligns across 7 bases. Per the germline V gene, CDR1 is MDHEN and CDR2 is SYDVKM. The CDR3 is 15 residues long. V shed 6 bases and J 4 bases; nucleotides not matched to a gene: 12. CDR3 loop: CASSLTGGPFYEQYF. The CDR3 DNA is TGTGCCAGCAGCTTAACGGGAGGACCCTTTTACGAGCAGTACTTC.

This chain links TRBV7-6 with TRBJ2-2; TRBD1 is a possible D gene (6 bases). V was shortened by 2 bases and J by 6 bases, with 10 bases between the two germline ends. The CDR3 has 14 residues. Germline CDR1 and CDR2: SGHVS and FNYEAQ. The CDR3 spells CASSLIEGAGELFF. CDR3 DNA: TGTGCCAGCAGCTTAATCGAGGGGGCCGGGGAGCTGTTTTTT.

This clone was observed once. The V call is TRBV29-1, the J call TRBJ1-1; D is undetermined. With 1 base removed from V and 8 bases from J, the gap between germline ends came to 11 bases. Germline V CDR1 and CDR2: SQVTM, ANQGSEA. CDR3 length: 12 amino acids. This CDR3 reads CSVEVINREAFF. CDR3 DNA: TGCAGCGTTGAAGTCATAAACAGAGAAGCTTTCTTT.

This chain joins TRBV16 and TRBJ2-7; D unresolved. Germline CDR1 is KGHSY and CDR2 is FQNENV. The CDR3 is 13 residues long. The V end was cut by 3 bases, the J end by 0 bases, with 6 bases between. The CDR3 loop is CASSHENSYEQYF. For the CDR3, the DNA is TGTGCCAGCAGCCATGAGAACTCCTACGAGCAGTACTTC.

CDR3 nucleotide sequence: TGTGCCAGCAGCGTTGGGGCCAGGGGGACCTACAATGAGCAGTTCTTC. Protein product: CASSVGARGTYNEQFF. V usage is TRBV9 and J usage is TRBJ2-1, with 7 bases that match TRBD1. This CDR3 is 16 amino acids long. CDR1 is SGDLS and CDR2 is YYNGEE in the germline V gene. J lost 2 bases, V lost 2 bases, and 7 bases had no gene match.

The J gene is TRBJ2-7, the V gene TRBV30; TRBD1 is a possible D gene (5 bases). Germline V gene data show CDR1 as GTSNPN and CDR2 as SVGIG (reference sequence). The CDR3 sequence is 14 residues long. The ends were cut back, 0 bases at V and 3 bases at J, with 12 bases in the middle. Here the CDR3 DNA reads TGTGCCTGGAGTGTACAGGTGCAGGGCTACGAGCAGTACTTC. Protein sequence: CAWSVQVQGYEQYF.

The rearrangement links TRBV6-5 to TRBJ1-1; TRBD1 is a possible D gene (6 bases). This CDR3 is 16 amino acids long. CDR1 and CDR2 from the germline V gene are MNHEY and SVGAGI. V was clipped by 2 bases and J by 4 bases, with 17 bases between them. The CDR3 DNA reads as TGTGCCAGCAGTTACGGTACAGGGAGGGTAACCACTGAAGCTTTCTTT. Protein sequence: CASSYGTGRVTTEAFF.

This clone was detected only a few times. The CDR3 here is CASSMAVTSYEQYF. DNA for the CDR3: TGTGCCAGTAGTATGGCGGTTACTTCCTACGAGCAGTACTTC. This chain connects TRBV19 to TRBJ2-5; unclear D gene. The J call is uncertain, as TRBJ2-7 better fits the DNA end. The CDR3 runs to 14 residues. Germline lookup yields CDR1 LNHDA and CDR2 SQIVND (reference sequence).

The gene calls are TRBV6-1 and TRBJ2-4; D gene uncertain. Germline CDR1 MNHNS, CDR2 SASEGT. The CDR3 covers 15 residues. V was trimmed by 8 bases and J by 0 bases, leaving 14 bases between them. The CDR3 nucleotides read TGTGCCAGCGCAGCAGGAATTCTAGCCAAAAACATTCAGTACTTC. It encodes CASAAGILAKNIQYF.

J is TRBJ2-7 and V is TRBV12-2; the table assigns TRBD2, which was not confirmed against the DNA. TRBV12-2 is assigned pseudogene status. This CDR3 comprises 16 residues. CDR3 nucleotides: TGTGCAAGTCGTTTTATGACTAGCGTGCTAAACGGCGAGCAGTACTTC. This encodes CASRFMTSVLNGEQYF.

The CDR3 reads CASSREIQPQHF. The DNA for the CDR3 is TGTGCCAGCAGTCGCGAAATTCAGCCCCAGCATTTT. This sequence joins TRBV28 and TRBJ1-5, with D unresolved. The CDR3 spans 12 residues. The germline V gene encodes CDR1 MDHEN and CDR2 SYDVKM. V lost 5 bases to trimming and J lost 6 bases, with 8 bases between them.

V is TRBV4-2 and J is TRBJ1-1; D not resolved. This CDR3 contains 15 residues. V was clipped by 5 bases and J by 1 base, with 14 bases between them. CDR1 is LGHNA and CDR2 is YNFKEQ in the germline V gene. CDR3 amino acids: CASSSPVTGNTEAFF. CDR3 coding DNA: TGTGCCAGCAGCTCTCCAGTAACGGGGAACACTGAAGCTTTCTTT.

J is TRBJ2-5 and V is TRBV7-7; TRBD1 matches 7 bases. V trimming: 5 bases; J trimming: 2 bases; junction bases outside the gene matches: 5. The CDR3 totals 14 residues. Germline V lookup: CDR1 SSHAT, CDR2 FNYEAQ (reference sequence). In nucleotides, the CDR3 is TGTGCCAGCAGCAAGGGGGCGGCACAAGAGACCCAGTACTTC. It codes for CASSKGAAQETQYF.